This is a list of T cell receptor beta chains from one sample in a study of shared clonotypes between healthy human individuals. Clones were read by immunoSEQ multiplex PCR, and TCRdb kept only the in-frame ones, dropping some. The sample includes some 740,000 clones, 80% to 95% of them seen just once. Material: naive CD8+ T cells sorted from blood. All receptors come from a man in his thirties or forties in good health. The CDR3 runs from the conserved cysteine through the conserved F or W. Fields, in order: CDR3 protein, J gene, V gene.

cdr3_aa: CASSPYAIHSGANVLTF; j_call: TRBJ2-6; v_call: TRBV7-6
cdr3_aa: CASVQPSSSGANVLTF; j_call: TRBJ2-6; v_call: TRBV5-4
cdr3_aa: CASSLGRDRASYEQYF; j_call: TRBJ2-7; v_call: TRBV5-4
cdr3_aa: CASSLWRGLAGTDTQYF; j_call: TRBJ2-3; v_call: TRBV5-4
cdr3_aa: CASSSPRTFPYEQYF; j_call: TRBJ2-7; v_call: TRBV28
cdr3_aa: CAISGGLADYEQYF; j_call: TRBJ2-7; v_call: TRBV10-3
cdr3_aa: CASSLFGNIQYF; j_call: TRBJ2-4; v_call: TRBV7-2
cdr3_aa: CSVVFGDNEQFF; j_call: TRBJ2-1; v_call: TRBV29-1
cdr3_aa: CSVIHPGGEGQPQHF; j_call: TRBJ1-5; v_call: TRBV29-1
cdr3_aa: CASSSTGGGTEAFF; j_call: TRBJ1-1; v_call: TRBV19
cdr3_aa: CASSHGQGYEQYF; j_call: TRBJ2-7; v_call: TRBV6-5
cdr3_aa: CASSSRPGSGANVLTF; j_call: TRBJ2-6; v_call: TRBV18
cdr3_aa: CASSLWTSGAYNEQFF; j_call: TRBJ2-1; v_call: TRBV11-3
cdr3_aa: CATSWGQGLPDTQYF; j_call: TRBJ2-3; v_call: TRBV15
cdr3_aa: CASSLEGVNEQYF; j_call: TRBJ2-7; v_call: TRBV5-1
cdr3_aa: CASSLGNEQYF; j_call: TRBJ2-7; v_call: TRBV27
cdr3_aa: CASSLSDRVEKLFF; j_call: TRBJ1-4; v_call: TRBV11-2
cdr3_aa: CASSLGTGSWPQHF; j_call: TRBJ1-5; v_call: TRBV7-9
cdr3_aa: CATSRDLRGGEQYF; j_call: TRBJ2-7; v_call: TRBV15
cdr3_aa: CASSQDSVSQFF; j_call: TRBJ2-1; v_call: TRBV4-1
cdr3_aa: CASSPRVAIYNEQFF; j_call: TRBJ2-1; v_call: TRBV28
cdr3_aa: CASSEYRTQNIQYF; j_call: TRBJ2-4; v_call: TRBV25-1
cdr3_aa: CATGSGELFF; j_call: TRBJ2-2; v_call: TRBV2
cdr3_aa: CASSSLAGPTGELFF; j_call: TRBJ2-2; v_call: TRBV7-9
cdr3_aa: CASSLPPRAYQETQYF; j_call: TRBJ2-5; v_call: TRBV28
cdr3_aa: CASSLGTVNTEAFF; j_call: TRBJ1-1; v_call: TRBV7-3
cdr3_aa: CASSQETGSPYEQYF; j_call: TRBJ2-7; v_call: TRBV4-1
cdr3_aa: CASSPRADTQYF; j_call: TRBJ2-3; v_call: TRBV7-9
cdr3_aa: CASSLDPTGELFF; j_call: TRBJ2-2; v_call: TRBV7-2
cdr3_aa: CASSLSSYEQYF; j_call: TRBJ2-7; v_call: TRBV5-4
cdr3_aa: CASSDSTSNEQFF; j_call: TRBJ2-1; v_call: TRBV6-4
cdr3_aa: CASSESMGLAITGELFF; j_call: TRBJ2-2; v_call: TRBV2
cdr3_aa: CASSYTMTNEQFF; j_call: TRBJ2-1; v_call: TRBV4-1
cdr3_aa: CASSLLGGGGSETQYF; j_call: TRBJ2-5; v_call: TRBV27
cdr3_aa: CASSLEATSGFYEQYF; j_call: TRBJ2-7; v_call: TRBV11-2
cdr3_aa: CATSRETSGLFKGYSNEQFF; j_call: TRBJ2-1; v_call: TRBV15
cdr3_aa: CAISEEGAGLEAFF; j_call: TRBJ1-1; v_call: TRBV10-3
cdr3_aa: CASSLGRGTDTQYF; j_call: TRBJ2-3; v_call: TRBV7-2
cdr3_aa: CASSAQGQAYGYTF; j_call: TRBJ1-2; v_call: TRBV6-5
cdr3_aa: CASSEAPRNYGYTF; j_call: TRBJ1-2; v_call: TRBV2
cdr3_aa: CASSLAQGDFNQPQHF; j_call: TRBJ1-5; v_call: TRBV7-2
cdr3_aa: CASSLLGASVTDTQYF; j_call: TRBJ2-3; v_call: TRBV27
cdr3_aa: CASSTETSIRPLGHNEQFF; j_call: TRBJ2-1; v_call: TRBV7-2
cdr3_aa: CASTVGTGLEKLFF; j_call: TRBJ1-4; v_call: TRBV27
cdr3_aa: CASSYMAHQPQHF; j_call: TRBJ1-5; v_call: TRBV27
cdr3_aa: CASSWGAGELFF; j_call: TRBJ2-2; v_call: TRBV5-1
cdr3_aa: CASSMDTLYEQYF; j_call: TRBJ2-7; v_call: TRBV7-8